Below are 28 T cell receptor beta chains sequenced from a single sample in a study of shared clonotypes between healthy human individuals. Using immunoSEQ multiplex PCR, the repertoire was profiled, and TCRdb retains in-frame clones only, with some absent. The table has 1 million to 1.3 million clones, around three quarters seen once; the top ten hold 0.5% to 0.65%. Sequencing was performed on memory CD4+ T cells from PBMCs. The subset is: CD45RA-negative fraction. These TCRs come from a man between 18 and 35 years old in good health. Some clones in this sample may be carry-over from other donors' samples.

The chain links TRBV28 to TRBJ2-7; 9 bases align to TRBD1. Trimming took 3 bases from V and 7 from J; bases not matched to a gene: 13. Per germline, CDR1 MDHEN and CDR2 SYDVKM. The CDR3 runs 16 residues. CDR3: CASSFSTGGLLEEQYF. CDR3 coding DNA: TGTGCCAGCAGTTTTTCGACAGGGGGGCTGCTTGAAGAGCAGTACTTC.

The sample holds a few counts of this clone. V usage is TRBV7-7 and J usage is TRBJ2-2; either TRBD1 or TRBD2 may supply D (5 bases each). Trimming removed 5 bases at V and 0 bases at J, with 13 bases between. Germline V lookup: CDR1 SSHAT, CDR2 FNYEAQ (reference sequence). This CDR3 contains 16 residues. The CDR3 DNA follows: TGTGCCAGCAGCCCCCGGGACGGTACGAACACCGGGGAGCTGTTTTTT. Amino acids: CASSPRDGTNTGELFF.

This rearrangement joins TRBV5-4 to TRBJ2-7, with 10 bases fitting TRBD2. Germline V gene data show CDR1 as SGHNT and CDR2 as YYREEE (reference sequence). V dropped 4 bases and J dropped 6; count of bases not matched to a gene: 10. CDR3 length: 15 amino acids. The CDR3 region has the DNA TGTGCCAGCAGCCCAGGCAGCGGGAGGGGGCTCGAGCAGTACTTC. This translates into CASSPGSGRGLEQYF.

The chain employs TRBV7-6 and TRBJ2-5; possibly TRBD1 or TRBD2 for D (5 bases each). The CDR3 runs 15 residues. The V gene's germline CDR1 is SGHVS and CDR2 FNYEAQ. Trimming removed 5 bases at V and 5 bases at J, with 18 bases between. This CDR3 reads CASSPRAGSGETQYF. The CDR3 nucleotides are TGTGCCAGCAGCCCCAGGGCAGGGTCGGGGGAGACCCAGTACTTC.

This clone was found a few times. In the same sample, other DNA sequences code for this CDR3. The chain has TRBV7-9 and TRBJ1-3; D not resolved. Germline lookup yields CDR1 SEHNR and CDR2 FQNEAQ (reference sequence). This CDR3 has 13 amino acids. V shed 2 bases and J shed 4 bases, with 6 bases lying between them. DNA of the CDR3: TGTGCCAGCAGCTTATCACAGGGAAACACCATATATTTT. Amino acid sequence: CASSLSQGNTIYF.

With regard to this clone: This may come from a read error, since a much larger clone is one base off. The same CDR3 also results from other DNA sequences found in this sample. This sequence joins TRBV28 and TRBJ2-4; 10 nucleotides agree with TRBD2. The CDR3 is made up of 16 amino acids. The germline V gene encodes CDR1 MDHEN and CDR2 SYDVKM. Trimming took 3 bases from V and 7 from J; bases not matched to a gene: 9. The CDR3, as DNA: TGTGCCAGCAGTTTGAGCAGCGGGAGGGGGGCGAACATTCAGTACTTC. Its translation is CASSLSSGRGANIQYF.

The V gene is TRBV11-1, the J gene TRBJ2-1, with TRBD2 as a possible D gene (5 bases). CDR3 length: 14 residues. V gave up 5 bases and J gave up 7 bases, with 15 bases separating them. Looked up from germline, CDR1 is SGHAT and CDR2 is FQDESV (reference sequence). The CDR3 DNA follows: TGTGCCAGCAGCCCCCGGGATCAGAGGAATGAGCAGTTCTTC. Its translation: CASSPRDQRNEQFF.

This clone was recorded once. V is TRBV5-1 and J is TRBJ1-4; D is undetermined. Deletions cut 0 bases from V and 7 bases from J, with 16 bases between. The CDR3 consists of 16 residues. The germline gives CDR1 SGHRS, CDR2 YFSETQ. CDR3 bases: TGCGCCAGCAGCTTGGCCCGGCGCCGAAGAGGTGAAAAACTGTTTTTT. Translated: CASSLARRRRGEKLFF.

Notes on this clone: A much larger clonotype is one base distant, so this may be a read error. The rearrangement joins TRBV19 to TRBJ1-1; 9 bases align to TRBD1. This CDR3 contains 14 residues. Unmatched junction bases numbered 1, after V lost 4 bases and J lost 1 base. Germline assignment: CDR1 LNHDA and CDR2 SQIVND (reference sequence). CDR3 sequence reads: CASSKGQGNTEAFF. In DNA, the CDR3 is TGTGCCAGTAGTAAGGGACAGGGGAACACTGAAGCTTTCTTT.

This chain links TRBV9 with TRBJ2-5; 7 nucleotides align to TRBD1. The V gene end was trimmed by 3 bases and the J gene end by 5 bases; junction bases not matched to a gene: 4. The CDR3 consists of 13 residues. Per germline, CDR1 SGDLS and CDR2 YYNGEE. The CDR3 DNA follows: TGTGCCAGCAGCGCGACAGGGATTGAGACCCAGTACTTC. It is translated as CASSATGIETQYF.

V and J are TRBV6-1 and TRBJ1-2; D is unresolved. CDR1 MNHNS and CDR2 SASEGT come from the germline V gene. The CDR3 consists of 12 residues. V lost 8 bases and J lost 3, with 10 bases in between. CDR3 sequence (DNA): TGTGCCAGCTCGGCGGTCCACTATGGCTACACCTTC. It specifies CASSAVHYGYTF.

This clone was seen just once. The V call is TRBV25-1, the J call TRBJ2-7; D is perhaps TRBD1 (5 bases). V was shortened by 4 bases and J by 9 bases, with 10 bases between the two germline ends. This CDR3 is built from 11 residues. Germline-derived CDR1 and CDR2 are MGHDK and SYGVNS. The CDR3 DNA reads as TGTGCCAGCAGTGCATTCCAGGGGCAGTACTTC. Amino acid sequence: CASSAFQGQYF.

The chain employs TRBV7-2 and TRBJ1-1; D not certain. CDR3 length: 14 amino acids. Trimming left V 4 bases short and J 4 bases short, with 13 bases between. Germline V CDR1 and CDR2: SGHTA, FQGNSA. CDR3 sequence: CASSSNFGATEAFF. The CDR3 DNA is TGTGCCAGCAGCTCAAATTTTGGAGCCACTGAAGCTTTCTTT.

This clone was detected only a few times. The CDR3 coding sequence is TGTGCCAGCAGTTCAGCAGGTACTCCGGGCTATGGCTACACCTTC. Amino acids: CASSSAGTPGYGYTF. This chain uses TRBV28 with TRBJ1-2; D remains unclear. The V end was cut by 4 bases, the J end by 4 bases, with 16 bases between. This CDR3 has 15 amino acids. CDR1 MDHEN and CDR2 SYDVKM come from the germline V gene.

This chain joins TRBV27 and TRBJ2-2; a possible D gene is TRBD1 (7 bases). Germline CDR1 is MNHEY and CDR2 is SMNVEV (reference sequence). The V and J ends lost 2 bases and 5 bases respectively, with 9 bases between them. CDR3 length equals 14 residues. CDR3 in amino acids: CASSLQGGTGELFF. CDR3 DNA: TGTGCCAGCAGTTTACAGGGGGGAACCGGGGAGCTGTTTTTT.

The rearrangement links TRBV5-8 to TRBJ2-3, with TRBD1 matching over 8 bases. Germline V gene sequence: CDR1 SGHTS, CDR2 YDEGEE. The CDR3 consists of 14 residues. The J segment lost 6 bases and the V segment lost 5 bases, leaving 8 bases of the junction unmatched. CDR3 in amino acids: CASSVDRGMDTQYF. For the CDR3, the DNA is TGTGCCAGCAGTGTAGACAGGGGAATGGATACGCAGTATTTT.

This clone is a singleton in its sample. The gene calls are TRBV2 and TRBJ2-3, with 9 bases lining up with TRBD2. J lost 0 bases, V lost 5 bases, and 12 bases had no gene match. Germline V gives CDR1 SNHLY, CDR2 FYNNEI. This CDR3 is 18 amino acids long. The CDR3 sequence is CASSFRIRLADSTDTQYF. The CDR3, as DNA: TGTGCCAGCAGTTTCAGAATTCGACTAGCGGATAGCACAGATACGCAGTATTTT.

The chain employs TRBV7-2 and TRBJ1-2; perhaps TRBD1 as D (5 bases). Germline loops: CDR1 SGHTA, CDR2 FQGNSA. V lost 5 bases to trimming and J lost 4 bases, with 17 bases between them. This CDR3 spans 15 amino acids. The DNA for the CDR3 is TGTGCCAGCAGCCGGCGTGGGGACCTAGTCTATGGCTACACCTTC. This codes for CASSRRGDLVYGYTF.

V is TRBV18 and J is TRBJ1-5; D is unclear. The CDR3 consists of 14 residues. V gave up 3 bases and J gave up 2 bases, with 8 bases separating them. CDR1 KGHSH and CDR2 LQKENI come from the germline V gene. CDR3 sequence reads: CASSPLEGNQPQHF. CDR3 DNA sequence: TGTGCCAGCTCACCCCTGGAGGGCAATCAGCCCCAGCATTTT.

The V call is TRBV4-1, the J call TRBJ2-1; TRBD2 matches 12 bases. V shed 4 bases and J 5 bases; nucleotides not matched to a gene: 0. This CDR3 comprises 14 residues. The V gene's germline CDR1 is MGHRA and CDR2 YSYEKL. CDR3 nucleotides: TGCGCCAGCAGCCGGACTAGCGGGAACAATGAGCAGTTCTTC. Its protein is CASSRTSGNNEQFF.

The chain couples TRBV11-2 to TRBJ2-3; TRBD1 matches 7 bases. The germline V gene has CDR1 SGHAT and CDR2 FQNNGV. V lost 7 bases, J lost 3 bases, and 10 bases stayed unmatched. This CDR3 comprises 15 residues. The CDR3 DNA follows: TGTGCCAGCACCACAACAAACAGGGGAACAGATACGCAGTATTTT. Amino acids: CASTTTNRGTDTQYF.

The chain couples TRBV4-3 to TRBJ2-7; D is possibly TRBD1 (6 bases). The germline gives CDR1 LGHNA, CDR2 YSLEER. The ends were cut back, 3 bases at V and 8 bases at J, with 23 bases in the middle. There are 16 residues in the CDR3. CDR3 sequence: CASSHSQGTAITKQYF. CDR3 DNA sequence: TGCGCCAGCAGCCATTCCCAGGGGACCGCCATTACGAAGCAGTACTTC.

The rearrangement joins TRBV6-4 to TRBJ1-2, with TRBD1 matching 7 bases. Germline V gives CDR1 MRHNA, CDR2 SNTAGT. The trim removed 7 bases at V and 1 base at J, leaving 12 bases unmatched. The CDR3 contains 16 residues. The CDR3: CASTTGTVIFNYGYTF. The CDR3 DNA sequence: TGTGCCAGCACTACAGGGACAGTTATATTTAACTATGGCTACACCTTC.

CDR3: CASSLTAGGLDTQYF. The CDR3 DNA sequence: TGTGCCAGCAGCTTAACGGCGGGAGGGCTCGATACGCAGTATTTT. The chain joins TRBV11-2 to TRBJ2-3; 9 positions agree with TRBD2. The CDR3 covers 15 residues. V lost 2 bases to trimming and J lost 6 bases; unmatched junction nucleotides: 6. Germline CDR1 and CDR2: SGHAT and FQNNGV.

In regard to this clone: The sample has other DNA sequences that encode this CDR3 too. This chain joins TRBV18 and TRBJ2-3; D remains unclear. CDR1 is KGHSH, CDR2 LQKENI, per germline. The CDR3 runs 12 residues. V dropped 3 bases and J dropped 2 bases, with 3 bases sitting between them. CDR3 DNA: TGTGCCAGCTCACCGGACACAGATACGCAGTATTTT. Residues: CASSPDTDTQYF.

The CDR3: CASSKRQIEYEQYF. In DNA form, the CDR3 reads TGTGCCAGCAGTAAACGACAGATAGAATACGAGCAGTACTTC. The J gene is TRBJ2-7, the V gene TRBV27, with a tentative D call TRBD1 (5 bases). The length of the CDR3 is 14 residues. Germline loops: CDR1 MNHEY, CDR2 SMNVEV (reference sequence). V lost 5 bases and J lost 4, with 15 bases in between.

The chain recombines TRBV2 with TRBJ2-1; TRBD2 aligns across 14 bases. Trimming took 3 bases from V and 9 from J; bases not matched to a gene: 4. Germline V gives CDR1 SNHLY, CDR2 FYNNEI. This CDR3 has 15 amino acids. This CDR3 reads CASSEGLAGVPEQFF. In DNA form, the CDR3 reads TGTGCCAGCAGTGAGGGACTAGCGGGAGTACCTGAGCAGTTCTTC.

CDR3 protein: CSVASTVAGTGELFF. The DNA of the CDR3 is TGCAGCGTTGCATCCACGGTCGCGGGCACCGGGGAGCTGTTTTTT. This sequence joins TRBV29-1 and TRBJ2-2, with D tentatively TRBD2 (5 bases). CDR1 is SQVTM, CDR2 ANQGSEA, per germline. CDR3 length equals 15 residues. Trimming shortened V by 4 bases and J by 4 bases, and 16 bases separated the two germline ends.